A selection of T cell receptor beta chains follows, all from one sample in a study of T cell responses to AZD1222 COVID-19 vaccine. The protocol was immunoSEQ multiplex PCR, while the TCRdb copy is restricted to in-frame clones and leaves out a portion. This table holds over 100,000 clones, over 90% found once. Sequenced material: peripheral blood, taken on day 0 of AZD1222 vaccination. The receptors were sampled from an adult in good health. Each CDR3 is given with its conserved first and last residue. Each record gives: D gene, J gene, V gene, clone size, CDR3 protein. The D gene is left open where the match is weak. Part of the rows lack a size; the others show once, few, many or a class for expanded clones.

D gene: TRBD1; J gene: TRBJ1-2; V gene: TRBV18; clone size: -; CDR3 protein: CASSPNPLGQGAFVGGYTF
D gene: -; J gene: TRBJ2-4; V gene: TRBV3-1/TRBV3-2; clone size: -; CDR3 protein: CASSQEVVRAKNIQYF
D gene: -; J gene: TRBJ2-2; V gene: TRBV4-1; clone size: -; CDR3 protein: CASSPRGSGANTGELFF
D gene: TRBD2; J gene: TRBJ2-7; V gene: TRBV13; clone size: -; CDR3 protein: CASSDGLGGRSYEQYF
D gene: TRBD1; J gene: TRBJ1-2; V gene: TRBV18; clone size: -; CDR3 protein: CASSSDRSNGYTF
D gene: TRBD1; J gene: TRBJ1-2; V gene: TRBV5-1; clone size: -; CDR3 protein: CASSTLSTGGANYGYTF
D gene: TRBD2; J gene: TRBJ2-7; V gene: TRBV3-1/TRBV3-2; clone size: -; CDR3 protein: CASSQDPFSGRYEQYF
D gene: -; J gene: TRBJ2-6; V gene: TRBV19; clone size: -; CDR3 protein: CASAQSSGANVLTF
D gene: -; J gene: TRBJ1-1; V gene: TRBV27; clone size: -; CDR3 protein: CASRQTVLNTEAFF
D gene: -; J gene: TRBJ2-7; V gene: TRBV5-1; clone size: -; CDR3 protein: CASSKWTGAHEQYF
D gene: TRBD2; J gene: TRBJ2-3; V gene: TRBV4-1; clone size: -; CDR3 protein: CASSRIGTSGRANTQYF
D gene: -; J gene: TRBJ1-2; V gene: TRBV5-6; clone size: -; CDR3 protein: CASISTYETNYGYTF
D gene: -; J gene: TRBJ1-2; V gene: TRBV6-5; clone size: -; CDR3 protein: CASRISIGGYGYTF
D gene: -; J gene: TRBJ2-3; V gene: TRBV10-1; clone size: -; CDR3 protein: CASSGPILGGLADTQYF
D gene: TRBD1; J gene: TRBJ2-7; V gene: TRBV19; clone size: -; CDR3 protein: CASSLTGGLAYEQYF
D gene: -; J gene: TRBJ2-1; V gene: TRBV19; clone size: -; CDR3 protein: CASSIGGDNEQFF
D gene: -; J gene: TRBJ2-1; V gene: TRBV9; clone size: -; CDR3 protein: CASSVSVAPLDEQFF
D gene: TRBD1; J gene: TRBJ2-6; V gene: TRBV2; clone size: -; CDR3 protein: CASSAQGAVGANVLTF
D gene: -; J gene: TRBJ1-4; V gene: TRBV15; clone size: -; CDR3 protein: CATSRDLGRLREKLFF
D gene: -; J gene: TRBJ1-5; V gene: TRBV28; clone size: -; CDR3 protein: CAATSGYSNQPQHF
D gene: -; J gene: TRBJ2-1; V gene: TRBV9; clone size: -; CDR3 protein: CASTPPGGLHGEQFF
D gene: -; J gene: TRBJ1-4; V gene: TRBV6-5; clone size: -; CDR3 protein: CASRLTVGPEKLFF
D gene: TRBD1; J gene: TRBJ1-4; V gene: TRBV19; clone size: few; CDR3 protein: CATRQGEKLFF
D gene: -; J gene: TRBJ1-1; V gene: TRBV7-3; clone size: -; CDR3 protein: CASSLAGDAEAFF
D gene: -; J gene: TRBJ1-2; V gene: TRBV10-1; clone size: -; CDR3 protein: CASSSGRTYGYTF
D gene: TRBD1; J gene: TRBJ2-6; V gene: TRBV5-6; clone size: -; CDR3 protein: CASSSGQPPGANVLTF
D gene: -; J gene: TRBJ2-1; V gene: TRBV18; clone size: -; CDR3 protein: CASSPRTAGNEQFF
D gene: -; J gene: TRBJ1-1; V gene: TRBV18; clone size: few; CDR3 protein: CASSPLLRGRNTEAFF
D gene: -; J gene: TRBJ2-7; V gene: TRBV12-5; clone size: -; CDR3 protein: CASGYDRTYEQYF
D gene: TRBD2; J gene: TRBJ2-4; V gene: TRBV28; clone size: -; CDR3 protein: CASSWREGAKNIQYF
D gene: -; J gene: TRBJ2-7; V gene: TRBV18; clone size: -; CDR3 protein: CASSPGVNSYEQYF
D gene: -; J gene: TRBJ2-4; V gene: TRBV24-1; clone size: -; CDR3 protein: CATSDARGDSGGIQYF
D gene: TRBD1; J gene: TRBJ1-6; V gene: TRBV27; clone size: -; CDR3 protein: CASSAGTGVRGSPLHF